The clone carrying this TCR beta chain was picked up many times. Looked up from germline, CDR1 is MNHEY and CDR2 is SVGEGT. This CDR3 has 12 amino acids. V dropped 6 bases and J dropped 8 bases, with 12 bases sitting between them. The data originate from a study of blood T cells in healthy people across ages. Combining a sample-barcoded 5' primer with a J-beta primer mix, a second PCR ran for roughly 7 to 11 cycles. MiXCR was run by TCRdb on the 5' RACE reads, yielding one entry per CDR3 protein. Of about 620,000 distinct CDR3 sequences detected, 40% to 65% appear once; the ten largest clones hold approximately 15%. Isolation of PBMCs gave at least 7 million cells per sample.

The chain couples TRBV6-2 or TRBV6-3 to TRBJ2-3, with D possibly TRBD2 on 5 matching bases. What was sequenced was blood. The origin of this receptor is a woman older than 75 in good health. CDR3 DNA sequence: TGTGCCAGCAGCCCCCCAGAGGGTACGCAGTATTTT. Protein product: CASSPPEGTQYF.